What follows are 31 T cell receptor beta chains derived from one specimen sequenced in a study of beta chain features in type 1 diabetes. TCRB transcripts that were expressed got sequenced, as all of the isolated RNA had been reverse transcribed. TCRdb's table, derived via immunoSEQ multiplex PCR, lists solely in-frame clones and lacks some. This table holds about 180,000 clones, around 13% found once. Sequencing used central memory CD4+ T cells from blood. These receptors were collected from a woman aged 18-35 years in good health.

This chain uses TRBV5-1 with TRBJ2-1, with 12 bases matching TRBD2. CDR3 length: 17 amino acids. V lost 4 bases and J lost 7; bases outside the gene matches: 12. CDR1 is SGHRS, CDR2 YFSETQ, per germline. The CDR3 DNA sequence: TGCGCCAGCAGCGTTGGGACTAGCGGGCCGGTTAGGAATGAGCAGTTCTTC. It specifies CASSVGTSGPVRNEQFF. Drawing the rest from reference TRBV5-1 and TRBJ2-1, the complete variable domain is KAGVTQTPRYLIKTRGQQVTLSCSPISGHRSVSWYQQTPGQGLQFLFEYFSETQRNKGNFPGRFSGRQFSNSRSEMNVSTLELGDSALYLCASSVGTSGPVRNEQFFGPGTRLTVL.

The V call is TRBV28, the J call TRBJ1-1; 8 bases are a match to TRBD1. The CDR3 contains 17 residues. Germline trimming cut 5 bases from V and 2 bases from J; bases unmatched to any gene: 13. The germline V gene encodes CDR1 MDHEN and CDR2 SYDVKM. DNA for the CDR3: TGTGCCAGCAGTCCAAGTCGGACAGGGAACCTTAACACTGAAGCTTTCTTT. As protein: CASSPSRTGNLNTEAFF.

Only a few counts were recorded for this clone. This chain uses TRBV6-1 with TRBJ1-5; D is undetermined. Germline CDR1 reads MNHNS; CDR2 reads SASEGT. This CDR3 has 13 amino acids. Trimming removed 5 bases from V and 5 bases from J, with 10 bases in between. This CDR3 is CASSLRAHQPQHF. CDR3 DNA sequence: TGTGCCAGCAGTCTCAGAGCGCATCAGCCCCAGCATTTT.

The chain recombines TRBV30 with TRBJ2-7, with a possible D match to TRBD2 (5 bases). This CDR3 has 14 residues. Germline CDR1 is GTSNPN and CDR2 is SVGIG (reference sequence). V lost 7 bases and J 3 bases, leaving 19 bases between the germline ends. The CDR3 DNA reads TGTGCCTTCAGGCGGAGGCAGGCTGACTACGAGCAGTACTTC. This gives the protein CAFRRRQADYEQYF.

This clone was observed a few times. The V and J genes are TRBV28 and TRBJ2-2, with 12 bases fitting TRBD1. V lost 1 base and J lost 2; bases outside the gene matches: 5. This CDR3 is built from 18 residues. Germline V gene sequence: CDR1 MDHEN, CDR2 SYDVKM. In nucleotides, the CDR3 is TGTGCCAGCAGTTTATTCGGGACAGGGGGCGCAAACACCGGGGAGCTGTTTTTT. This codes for CASSLFGTGGANTGELFF.

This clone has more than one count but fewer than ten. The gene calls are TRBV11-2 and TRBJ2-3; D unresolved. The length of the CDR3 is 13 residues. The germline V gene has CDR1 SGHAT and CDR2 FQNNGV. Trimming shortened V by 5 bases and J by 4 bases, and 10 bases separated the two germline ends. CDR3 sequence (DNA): TGTGCCAGCAGCCCGGGTTTTGCAGATACGCAGTATTTT. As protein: CASSPGFADTQYF.

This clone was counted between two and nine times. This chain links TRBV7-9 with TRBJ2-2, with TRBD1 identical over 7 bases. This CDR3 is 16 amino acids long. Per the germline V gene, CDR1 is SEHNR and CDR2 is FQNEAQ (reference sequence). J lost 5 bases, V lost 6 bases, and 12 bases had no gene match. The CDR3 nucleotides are TGTGCCAGCAGTCCTGACCGGGACAGATATACCGGGGAGCTGTTTTTT. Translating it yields CASSPDRDRYTGELFF.

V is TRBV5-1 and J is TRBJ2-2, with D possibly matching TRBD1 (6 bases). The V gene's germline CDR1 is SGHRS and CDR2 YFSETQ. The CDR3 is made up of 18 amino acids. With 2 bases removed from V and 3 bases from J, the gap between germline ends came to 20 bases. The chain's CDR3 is CASSFVRSDRSYTGELFF. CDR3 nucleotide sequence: TGCGCCAGCAGCTTCGTTCGATCCGACAGGTCTTACACCGGGGAGCTGTTTTTT.

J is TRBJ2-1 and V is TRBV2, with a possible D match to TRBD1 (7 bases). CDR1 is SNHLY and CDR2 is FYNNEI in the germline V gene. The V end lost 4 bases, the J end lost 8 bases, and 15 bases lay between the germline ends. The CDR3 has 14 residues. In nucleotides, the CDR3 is TGTGCCAGCAGTGCCCAAGGAGGGACAGATGAGCAGTTCTTC. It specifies CASSAQGGTDEQFF.

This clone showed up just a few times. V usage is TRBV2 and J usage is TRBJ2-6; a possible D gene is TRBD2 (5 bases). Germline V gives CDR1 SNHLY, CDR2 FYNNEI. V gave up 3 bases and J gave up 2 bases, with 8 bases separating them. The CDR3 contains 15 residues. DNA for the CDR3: TGTGCCAGCAGTGAGGAGAGGGCTGGGGCCAACGTCCTGACTTTC. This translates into CASSEERAGANVLTF.

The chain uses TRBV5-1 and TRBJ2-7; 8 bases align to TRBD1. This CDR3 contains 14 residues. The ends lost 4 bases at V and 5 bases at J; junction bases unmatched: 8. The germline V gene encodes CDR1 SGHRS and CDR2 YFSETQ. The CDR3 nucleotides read TGCGCCAGCAGCCCACCCGACAGGGGCGACGAGCAGTACTTC. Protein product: CASSPPDRGDEQYF.

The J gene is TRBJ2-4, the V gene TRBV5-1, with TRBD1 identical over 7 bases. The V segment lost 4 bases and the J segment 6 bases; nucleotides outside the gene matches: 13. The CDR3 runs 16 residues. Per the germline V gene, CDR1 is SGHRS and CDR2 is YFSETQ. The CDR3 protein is CASSPTQQGLGNIQYF. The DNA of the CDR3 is TGCGCCAGCAGCCCTACCCAACAGGGGCTGGGAAACATTCAGTACTTC.

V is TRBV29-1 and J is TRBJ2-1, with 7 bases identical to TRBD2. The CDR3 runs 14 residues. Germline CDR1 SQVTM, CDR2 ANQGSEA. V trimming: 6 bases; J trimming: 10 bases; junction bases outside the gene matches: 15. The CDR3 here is CSVAKGERGREQFF. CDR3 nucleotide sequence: TGCAGCGTCGCCAAAGGGGAGCGGGGACGAGAGCAGTTCTTC.

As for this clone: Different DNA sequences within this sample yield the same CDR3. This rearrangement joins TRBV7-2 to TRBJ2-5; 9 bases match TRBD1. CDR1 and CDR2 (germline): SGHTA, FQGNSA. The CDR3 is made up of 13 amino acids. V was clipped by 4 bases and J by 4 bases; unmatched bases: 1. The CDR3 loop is CASSWGQGETQYF. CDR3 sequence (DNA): TGTGCCAGCAGCTGGGGACAGGGAGAGACCCAGTACTTC. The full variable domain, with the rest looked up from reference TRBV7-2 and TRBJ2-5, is GAGVSQSPSNKVTEKGKDVELRCDPISGHTALYWYRQSLGQGLEFLIYFQGNSAPDKSGLPSDRFSAERTGGSVSTLTIQRTQQEDSAVYLCASSWGQGETQYFGPGTRLLVL.

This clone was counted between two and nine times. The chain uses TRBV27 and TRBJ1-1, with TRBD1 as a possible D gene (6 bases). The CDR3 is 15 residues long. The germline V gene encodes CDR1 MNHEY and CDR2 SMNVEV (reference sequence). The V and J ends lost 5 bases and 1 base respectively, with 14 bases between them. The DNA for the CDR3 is TGTGCCAGCAGTCTCCTGGACAGTAGGAACACTGAAGCTTTCTTT. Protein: CASSLLDSRNTEAFF.

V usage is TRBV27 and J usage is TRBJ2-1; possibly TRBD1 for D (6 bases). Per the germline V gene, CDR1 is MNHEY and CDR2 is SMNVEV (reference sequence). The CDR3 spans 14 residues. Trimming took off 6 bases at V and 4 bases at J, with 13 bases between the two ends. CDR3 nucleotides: TGTGCCAGCAGGACAGGCCTATTATACAATGAGCAGTTCTTC. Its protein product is CASRTGLLYNEQFF.

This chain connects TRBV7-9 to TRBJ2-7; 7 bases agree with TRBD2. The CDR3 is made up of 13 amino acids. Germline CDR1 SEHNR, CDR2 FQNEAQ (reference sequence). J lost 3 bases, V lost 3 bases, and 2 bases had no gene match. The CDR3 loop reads CASSLGGFYEQYF. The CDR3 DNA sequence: TGTGCCAGCAGCTTGGGAGGGTTCTACGAGCAGTACTTC.

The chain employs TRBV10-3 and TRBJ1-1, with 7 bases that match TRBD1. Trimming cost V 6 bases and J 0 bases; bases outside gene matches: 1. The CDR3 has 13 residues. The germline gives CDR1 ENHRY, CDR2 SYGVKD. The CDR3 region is CAISGQVNTEAFF. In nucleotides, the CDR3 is TGTGCCATCAGCGGACAGGTGAACACTGAAGCTTTCTTT.

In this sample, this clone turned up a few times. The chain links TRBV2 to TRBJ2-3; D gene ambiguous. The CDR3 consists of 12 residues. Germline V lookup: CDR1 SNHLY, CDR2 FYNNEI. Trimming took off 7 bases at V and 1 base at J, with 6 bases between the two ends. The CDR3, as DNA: TGTGCCAGCAATACAGGCACAGATACGCAGTATTTT. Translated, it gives CASNTGTDTQYF.

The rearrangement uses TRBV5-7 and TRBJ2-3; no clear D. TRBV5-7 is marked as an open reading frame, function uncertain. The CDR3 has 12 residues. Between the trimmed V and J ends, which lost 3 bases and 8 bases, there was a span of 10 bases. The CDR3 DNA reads TGTGCCAGCAGCTGGAAGGAGCCTACGCAGTATTTT. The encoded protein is CASSWKEPTQYF.

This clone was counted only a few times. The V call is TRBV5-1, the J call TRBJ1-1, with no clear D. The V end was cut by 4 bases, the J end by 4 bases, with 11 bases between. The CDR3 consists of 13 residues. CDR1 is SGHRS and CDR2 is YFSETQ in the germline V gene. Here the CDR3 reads CASSPGISTEAFF. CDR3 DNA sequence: TGCGCCAGCAGCCCGGGTATCTCCACTGAAGCTTTCTTT.

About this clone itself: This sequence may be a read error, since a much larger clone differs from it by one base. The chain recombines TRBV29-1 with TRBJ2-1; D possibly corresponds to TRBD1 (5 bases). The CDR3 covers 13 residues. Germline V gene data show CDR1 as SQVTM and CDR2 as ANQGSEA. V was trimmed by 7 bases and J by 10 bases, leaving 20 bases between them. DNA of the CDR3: TGCAGCGCCCGAAGGACAAAGGAAGACGAGCAGTTCTTC. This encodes CSARRTKEDEQFF.

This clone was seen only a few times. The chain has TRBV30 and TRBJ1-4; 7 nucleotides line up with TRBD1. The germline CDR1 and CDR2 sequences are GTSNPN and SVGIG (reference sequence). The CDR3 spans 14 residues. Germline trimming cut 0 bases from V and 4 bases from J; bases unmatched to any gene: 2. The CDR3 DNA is TGTGCCTGGAGTGTAAACAGGGGTAATGAAAAACTGTTTTTT. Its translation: CAWSVNRGNEKLFF. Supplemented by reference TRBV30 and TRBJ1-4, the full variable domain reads SQTIHQWPATLVQPVGSPLSLECTVEGTSNPNLYWYRQAAGRGLQLLFYSVGIGQISSEVPQNLSASRPQDRQFILSSKKLLLSDSGFYLCAWSVNRGNEKLFFGSGTQLSVL.

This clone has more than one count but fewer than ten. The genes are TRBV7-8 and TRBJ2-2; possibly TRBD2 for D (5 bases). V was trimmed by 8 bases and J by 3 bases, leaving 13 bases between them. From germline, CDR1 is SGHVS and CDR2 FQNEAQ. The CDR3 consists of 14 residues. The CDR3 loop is CASHDYLHTGELFF. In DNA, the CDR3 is TGTGCCAGCCATGACTACTTGCACACCGGGGAGCTGTTTTTT.

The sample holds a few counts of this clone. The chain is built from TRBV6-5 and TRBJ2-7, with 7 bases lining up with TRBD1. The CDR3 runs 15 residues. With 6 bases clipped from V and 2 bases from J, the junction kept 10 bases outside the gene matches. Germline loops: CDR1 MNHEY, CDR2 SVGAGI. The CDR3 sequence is CASSPARQGPYEQYF. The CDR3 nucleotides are TGTGCCAGCAGCCCCGCTCGACAGGGCCCCTACGAGCAGTACTTC.

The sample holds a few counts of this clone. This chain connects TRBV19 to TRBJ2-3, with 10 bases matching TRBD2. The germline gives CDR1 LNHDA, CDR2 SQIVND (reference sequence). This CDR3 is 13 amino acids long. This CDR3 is CAASGRATDTQYF. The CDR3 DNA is TGTGCGGCCAGCGGGAGGGCAACAGATACGCAGTATTTT. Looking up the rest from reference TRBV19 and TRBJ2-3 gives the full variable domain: DGGITQSPKYLFRKEGQNVTLSCEQNLNHDAMYWYRQDPGQGLRLIYYSQIVNDFQKGDIAEGYSVSREKKESFPLTVTSAQKNPTAFYLCAASGRATDTQYFGPGTRLTVL.

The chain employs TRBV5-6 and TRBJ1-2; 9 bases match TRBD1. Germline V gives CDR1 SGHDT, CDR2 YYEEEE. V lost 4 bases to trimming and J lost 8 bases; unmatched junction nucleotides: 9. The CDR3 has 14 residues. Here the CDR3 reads CASSSWDREIGYTF. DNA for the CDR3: TGTGCCAGCAGCAGCTGGGACAGGGAAATCGGCTACACCTTC.

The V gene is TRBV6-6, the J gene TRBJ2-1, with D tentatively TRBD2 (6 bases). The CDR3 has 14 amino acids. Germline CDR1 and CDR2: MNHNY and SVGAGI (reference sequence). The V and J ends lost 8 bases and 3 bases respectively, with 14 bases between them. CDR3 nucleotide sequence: TGTGCCAGCTCCAAGGGTAGCGGCTACAATGAGCAGTTCTTC. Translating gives CASSKGSGYNEQFF.

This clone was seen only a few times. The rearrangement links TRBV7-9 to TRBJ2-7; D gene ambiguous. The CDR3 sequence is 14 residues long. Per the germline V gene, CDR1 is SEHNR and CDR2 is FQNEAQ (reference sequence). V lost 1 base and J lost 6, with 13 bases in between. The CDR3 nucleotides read TGTGCCAGCAGCTTAGGGGTGCCGGGTGTCGAGCAGTACTTC. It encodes CASSLGVPGVEQYF.

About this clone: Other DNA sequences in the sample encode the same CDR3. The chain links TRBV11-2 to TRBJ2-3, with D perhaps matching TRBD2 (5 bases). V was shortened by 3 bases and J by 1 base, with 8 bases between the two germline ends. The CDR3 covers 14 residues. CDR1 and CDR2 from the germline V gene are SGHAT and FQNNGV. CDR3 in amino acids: CASSLGAGTDTQYF. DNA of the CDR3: TGTGCCAGCAGCTTGGGAGCGGGCACAGATACGCAGTATTTT.

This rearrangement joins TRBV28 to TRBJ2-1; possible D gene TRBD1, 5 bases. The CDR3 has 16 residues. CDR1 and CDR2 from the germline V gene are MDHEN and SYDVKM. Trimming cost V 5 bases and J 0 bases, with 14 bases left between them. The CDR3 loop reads CASSPTGHVSYNEQFF. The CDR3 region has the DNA TGTGCCAGCAGTCCCACAGGACATGTCTCCTACAATGAGCAGTTCTTC.